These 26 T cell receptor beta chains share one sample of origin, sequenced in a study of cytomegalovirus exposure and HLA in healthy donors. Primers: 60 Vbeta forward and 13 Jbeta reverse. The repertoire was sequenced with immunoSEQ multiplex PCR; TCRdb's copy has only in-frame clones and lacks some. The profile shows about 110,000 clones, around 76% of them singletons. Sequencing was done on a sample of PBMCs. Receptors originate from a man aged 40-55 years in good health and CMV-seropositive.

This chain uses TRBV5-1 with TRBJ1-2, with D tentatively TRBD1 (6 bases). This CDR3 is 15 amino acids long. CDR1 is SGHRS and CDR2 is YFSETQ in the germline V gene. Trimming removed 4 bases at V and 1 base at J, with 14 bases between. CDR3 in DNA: TGCGCCAGCAGCCTGACAGGAGCGATTAACTATGGCTACACCTTC. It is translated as CASSLTGAINYGYTF.

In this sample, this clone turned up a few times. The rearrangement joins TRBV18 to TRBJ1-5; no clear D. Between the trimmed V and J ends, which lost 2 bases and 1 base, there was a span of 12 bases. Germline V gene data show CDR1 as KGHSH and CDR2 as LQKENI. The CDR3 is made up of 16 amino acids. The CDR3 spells CASSPEGGRSNQPQHF. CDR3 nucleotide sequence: TGTGCCAGCTCACCAGAAGGCGGGCGAAGCAATCAGCCCCAGCATTTT.

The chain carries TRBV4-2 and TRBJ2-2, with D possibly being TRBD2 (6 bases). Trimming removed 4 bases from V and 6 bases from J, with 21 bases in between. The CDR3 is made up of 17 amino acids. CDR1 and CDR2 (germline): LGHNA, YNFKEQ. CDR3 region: CASSPRRAVFLSGELFF. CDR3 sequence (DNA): TGTGCCAGCAGCCCCCGGAGGGCGGTTTTTCTGTCCGGGGAGCTGTTTTTT.

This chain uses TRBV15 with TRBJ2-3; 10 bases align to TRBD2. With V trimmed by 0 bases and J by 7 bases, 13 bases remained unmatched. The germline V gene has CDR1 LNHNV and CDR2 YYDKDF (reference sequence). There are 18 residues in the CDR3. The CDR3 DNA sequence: TGTGCCACCAGCAGAGATGTATCGGCTAGCGGGAGATCTAATACGCAGTATTTT. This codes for CATSRDVSASGRSNTQYF.

The CDR3 reads CASSLAQGAGSNQPQHF. The CDR3 nucleotides are TGTGCCAGCAGCTTAGCTCAGGGGGCAGGTAGCAATCAGCCCCAGCATTTT. The chain links TRBV7-2 to TRBJ1-5; 8 bases align to TRBD1. V lost 0 bases to trimming and J lost 0 bases; unmatched junction nucleotides: 4. The CDR3 is made up of 17 amino acids. The germline V gene encodes CDR1 SGHTA and CDR2 FQGNSA.

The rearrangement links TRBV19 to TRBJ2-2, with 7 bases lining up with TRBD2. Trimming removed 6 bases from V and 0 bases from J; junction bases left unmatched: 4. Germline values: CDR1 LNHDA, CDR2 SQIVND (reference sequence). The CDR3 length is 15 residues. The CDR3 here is CASRSGLANTGELFF. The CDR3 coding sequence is TGTGCCAGTAGAAGTGGACTAGCGAACACCGGGGAGCTGTTTTTT. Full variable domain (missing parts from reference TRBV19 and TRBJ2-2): DGGITQSPKYLFRKEGQNVTLSCEQNLNHDAMYWYRQDPGQGLRLIYYSQIVNDFQKGDIAEGYSVSREKKESFPLTVTSAQKNPTAFYLCASRSGLANTGELFFGEGSRLTVL.

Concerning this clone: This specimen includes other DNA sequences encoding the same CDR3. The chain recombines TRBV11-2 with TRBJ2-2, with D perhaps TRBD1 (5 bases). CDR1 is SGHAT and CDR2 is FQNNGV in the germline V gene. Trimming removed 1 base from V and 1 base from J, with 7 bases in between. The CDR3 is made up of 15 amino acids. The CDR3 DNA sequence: TGTGCCAGCAGCTTAGGGGGCGGGAACACCGGGGAGCTGTTTTTT. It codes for CASSLGGGNTGELFF.

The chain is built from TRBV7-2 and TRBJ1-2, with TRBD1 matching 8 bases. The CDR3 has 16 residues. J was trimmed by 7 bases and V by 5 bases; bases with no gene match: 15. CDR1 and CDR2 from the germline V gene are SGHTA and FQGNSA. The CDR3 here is CASSPQRSDRASGYTF. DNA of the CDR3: TGTGCCAGCAGCCCCCAAAGGTCGGACAGGGCCTCTGGCTACACCTTC.

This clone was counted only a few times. The CDR3: CASSYGPSPGGYEQYF. In nucleotides, the CDR3 is TGTGCCAGCAGTTACGGCCCGAGCCCAGGGGGATACGAGCAGTACTTC. The chain joins TRBV6-5 to TRBJ2-7; 7 bases are shared with TRBD1. Germline loops: CDR1 MNHEY, CDR2 SVGAGI. The CDR3 length is 16 residues. Unmatched junction bases numbered 11, after V lost 2 bases and J lost 4 bases.

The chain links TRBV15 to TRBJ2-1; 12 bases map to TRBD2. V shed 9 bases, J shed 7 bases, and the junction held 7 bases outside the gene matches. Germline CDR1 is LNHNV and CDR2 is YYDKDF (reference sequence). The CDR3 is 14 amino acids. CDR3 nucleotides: TGTGCCACTCAGAAAGGACTAGCGGGGAATGAGCAGTTCTTC. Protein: CATQKGLAGNEQFF.

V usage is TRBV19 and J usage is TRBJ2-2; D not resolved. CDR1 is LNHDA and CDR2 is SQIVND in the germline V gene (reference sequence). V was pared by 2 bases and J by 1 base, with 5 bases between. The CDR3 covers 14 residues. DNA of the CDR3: TGTGCCAGTAGTATACTCGGGAACACCGGGGAGCTGTTTTTT. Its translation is CASSILGNTGELFF.

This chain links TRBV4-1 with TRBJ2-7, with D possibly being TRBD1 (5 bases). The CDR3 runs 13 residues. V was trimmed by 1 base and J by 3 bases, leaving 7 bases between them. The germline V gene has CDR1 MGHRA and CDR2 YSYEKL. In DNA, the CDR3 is TGCGCCAGCAGCCAAGGTACAGGCTACGAGCAGTACTTC. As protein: CASSQGTGYEQYF.

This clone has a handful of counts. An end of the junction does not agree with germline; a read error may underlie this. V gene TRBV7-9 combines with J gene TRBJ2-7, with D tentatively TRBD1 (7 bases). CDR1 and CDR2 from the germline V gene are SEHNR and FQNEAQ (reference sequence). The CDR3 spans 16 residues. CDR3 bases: TGTTCCAGCAGCCCAACCCCAGGGGGGAACTCCTACGAGCAGTACTTC. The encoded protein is CSSSPTPGGNSYEQYF. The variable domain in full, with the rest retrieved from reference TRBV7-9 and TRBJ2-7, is DTGVSQNPRHKITKRGQNVTFRCDPISEHNRLYWYRQTLGQGPEFLTYFQNEAQLEKSRLLSDRFSAERPKGSFSTLEIQRTEQGDSAMYLCSSSPTPGGNSYEQYFGPGTRLTVT.

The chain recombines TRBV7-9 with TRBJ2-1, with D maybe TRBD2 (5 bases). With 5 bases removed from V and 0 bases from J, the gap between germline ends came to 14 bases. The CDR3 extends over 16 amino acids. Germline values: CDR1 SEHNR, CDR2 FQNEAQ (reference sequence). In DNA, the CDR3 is TGTGCCAGCAGCCCAAGGTGGCGGGCCTCCTACAATGAGCAGTTCTTC. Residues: CASSPRWRASYNEQFF.

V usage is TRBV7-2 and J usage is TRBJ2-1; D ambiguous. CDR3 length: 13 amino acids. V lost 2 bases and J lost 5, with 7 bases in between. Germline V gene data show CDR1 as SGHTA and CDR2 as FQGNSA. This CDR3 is CASSLWPDNEQFF. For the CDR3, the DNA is TGTGCCAGCAGCTTATGGCCCGACAATGAGCAGTTCTTC.

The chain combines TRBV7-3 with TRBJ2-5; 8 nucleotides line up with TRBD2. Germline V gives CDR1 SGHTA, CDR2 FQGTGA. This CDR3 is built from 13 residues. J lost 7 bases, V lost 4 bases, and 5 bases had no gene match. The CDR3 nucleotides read TGTGCCAGCAGCTACCGTCGGGGGGGGACCCAGTACTTC. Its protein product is CASSYRRGGTQYF.

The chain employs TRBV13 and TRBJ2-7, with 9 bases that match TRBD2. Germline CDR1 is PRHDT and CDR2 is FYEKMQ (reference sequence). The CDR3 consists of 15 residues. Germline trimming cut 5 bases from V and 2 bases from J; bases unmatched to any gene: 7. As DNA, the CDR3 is TGTGCCAGCAGCCCCGGACTAGCGCCCACCTACGAGCAGTACTTC. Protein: CASSPGLAPTYEQYF. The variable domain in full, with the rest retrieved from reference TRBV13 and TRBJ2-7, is AAGVIQSPRHLIKEKRETATLKCYPIPRHDTVYWYQQGPGQDPQFLISFYEKMQSDKGSIPDRFSAQQFSDYHSELNMSSLELGDSALYFCASSPGLAPTYEQYFGPGTRLTVT.

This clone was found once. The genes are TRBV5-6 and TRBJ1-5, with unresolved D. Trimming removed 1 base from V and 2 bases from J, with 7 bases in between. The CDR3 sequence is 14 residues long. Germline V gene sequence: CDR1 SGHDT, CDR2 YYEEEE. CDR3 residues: CASSLLRGNQPQHF. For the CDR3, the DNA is TGTGCCAGCAGCTTGCTGCGGGGCAATCAGCCCCAGCATTTT.

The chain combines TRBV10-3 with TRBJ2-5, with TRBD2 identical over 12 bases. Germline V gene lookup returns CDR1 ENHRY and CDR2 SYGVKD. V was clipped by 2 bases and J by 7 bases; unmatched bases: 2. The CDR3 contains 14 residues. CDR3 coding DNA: TGTGCCATCAGTGAGCAGACTAGCGGGGGGACCCAGTACTTC. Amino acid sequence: CAISEQTSGGTQYF.

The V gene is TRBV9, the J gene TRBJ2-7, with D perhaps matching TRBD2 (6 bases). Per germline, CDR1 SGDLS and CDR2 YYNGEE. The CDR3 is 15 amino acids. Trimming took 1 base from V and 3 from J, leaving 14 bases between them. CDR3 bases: TGTGCCAGCAGCGTACAGGAGGGACGAAACTACGAGCAGTACTTC. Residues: CASSVQEGRNYEQYF.

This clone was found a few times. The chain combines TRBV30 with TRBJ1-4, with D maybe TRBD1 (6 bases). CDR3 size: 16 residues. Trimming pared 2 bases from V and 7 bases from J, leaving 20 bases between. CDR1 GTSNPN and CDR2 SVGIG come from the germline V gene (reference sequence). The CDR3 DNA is TGTGCCTGGAGTAGGGATTCGGGGGGCAAGAGTGAAAAACTGTTTTTT. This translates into CAWSRDSGGKSEKLFF.

In nucleotides, the CDR3 is TGTGCCAGCAGCTTGTTGGGGGACTCGGGCGGGGCCAACGTCCTGACTTTC. It translates to CASSLLGDSGGANVLTF. The chain joins TRBV5-6 to TRBJ2-6; TRBD2 is a possible D gene (6 bases). CDR1 and CDR2 from the germline V gene are SGHDT and YYEEEE. The CDR3 is made up of 17 amino acids. V gave up 1 base and J gave up 4 bases, with 15 bases separating them.

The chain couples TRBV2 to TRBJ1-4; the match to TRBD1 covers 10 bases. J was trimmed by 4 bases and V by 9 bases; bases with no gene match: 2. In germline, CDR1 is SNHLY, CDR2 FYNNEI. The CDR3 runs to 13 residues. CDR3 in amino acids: CASRDRGNEKLFF. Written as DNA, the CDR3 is TGTGCCAGTCGGGACAGGGGTAATGAAAAACTGTTTTTT.

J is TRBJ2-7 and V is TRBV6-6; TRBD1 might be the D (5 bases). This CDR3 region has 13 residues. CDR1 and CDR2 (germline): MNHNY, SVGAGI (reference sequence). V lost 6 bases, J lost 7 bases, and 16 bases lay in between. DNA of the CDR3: TGTGCCAGCAGGCAGGGTCCCTGGGTTGAGCAGTACTTC. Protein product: CASRQGPWVEQYF.

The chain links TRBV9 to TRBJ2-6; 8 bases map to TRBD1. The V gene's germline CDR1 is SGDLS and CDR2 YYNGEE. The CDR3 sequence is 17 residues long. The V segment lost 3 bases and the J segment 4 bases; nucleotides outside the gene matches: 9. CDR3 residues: CASSGHLQGVGANVLTF. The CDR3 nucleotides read TGTGCCAGCAGCGGGCATTTACAGGGGGTAGGGGCCAACGTCCTGACTTTC.

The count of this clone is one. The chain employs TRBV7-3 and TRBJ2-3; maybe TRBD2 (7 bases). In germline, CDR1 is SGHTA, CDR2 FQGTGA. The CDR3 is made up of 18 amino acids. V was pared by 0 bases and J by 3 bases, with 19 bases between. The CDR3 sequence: CASSLTSVPGGGTDTQYF. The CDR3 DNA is TGTGCCAGCAGCTTAACGTCAGTTCCGGGGGGCGGGACAGATACGCAGTATTTT.